This T cell receptor (beta chain) was identified during a study of beta chain features in type 1 diabetes. At the level of the study: Similarity in age, gender and cell yields was seen between patients and healthy donors.

The authors took one heparinised blood draw, averaging about 116 mL, from each donor. In all sorted populations, purity surpassed 95%. General study results and limits: Among all four CD4+ subsets, Type 1 diabetes patients had TCRB CDR3s that were moderately but significantly shorter. In the patient group, naive, central memory and Treg TCRB repertoires seemed more alike than in the healthy donor group.

Every isolated RNA sample was fully reverse transcribed, so sequencing captured expressed TCRB transcripts. This table comes from immunoSEQ multiplex PCR, and its TCRdb copy is limited to in-frame clones, with some not included. This sample has hundreds of thousands of clones; around an eighth occur once, and the top ten carry about 0.02%. CDR3 length: 14 amino acids. V dropped 2 bases and J dropped 4 bases, with 10 bases sitting between them. Looked up from germline, CDR1 is SNHLY and CDR2 is FYNNEI. This clone was observed a handful of times. Its antigen is currently unknown. The chain links TRBV2 to TRBJ2-3; tentatively, D is TRBD2 (5 bases). Sequences were obtained from naive CD4+ T cells from blood. This sequence was found in a man aged 18-30 years with type 1 diabetes. The CDR3 protein is CASSENRGSDTQYF. CDR3 DNA: TGTGCCAGCAGTGAAAATAGAGGGTCAGATACGCAGTATTTT.